Sequencing of this T cell receptor (beta chain) was carried out in a study of cytomegalovirus exposure and HLA in healthy donors. Study-wide findings and caveats: A few of the chains that were CMV-associated were confirmed in vitro to be specific for CMV antigens. It was reportedly the case that the classifier diagnosed cytomegalovirus status with high specificity and sensitivity.

V lost 2 bases and J lost 7, with 12 bases in between. This CDR3 contains 15 residues. CDR1 and CDR2 from the germline V gene are SGHNT and YENEEA. Note on this clone: Its antigen is as yet unknown.

Data came from immunoSEQ multiplex PCR; TCRdb stores just in-frame clones and leaves some out. The sample carries tens of thousands of clones, about 89% recorded once. This chain joins TRBV11-3 and TRBJ1-6, with a possible D match to TRBD1 (6 bases). This TCR was sampled from a woman aged 18-29 years in good health and CMV-seronegative. Sequenced sample: PBMCs. CDR3 in DNA: TGTGCCAGCAGCTTAAACAGGGCCGGGAATTCACCCCTCCACTTT. This translates into CASSLNRAGNSPLHF.